The 8 T cell receptor beta chains listed next were all sequenced from one sample in a study of T cells in Graves' hyperthyroidism and ophthalmopathy. Regions amplified from RNA transcripts were the TCR beta CDR3 regions. A first-round RT-PCR of the TCR CDR3 used the HTBI primer set. TCRdb called the multiplex PCR reads again in MiXCR, with one record for every CDR3 protein. This table has hundreds of thousands of distinct CDR3 sequences, 24% appearing once. The material sequenced was blood. The source is a woman between 25 and 40 years old with Graves' ophthalmopathy.

At least ten counts were recorded for this clonotype. The chain couples TRBV6-5 to TRBJ2-7; D gene uncertain. Germline CDR1 and CDR2: MNHEY and SVGAGI. CDR3 size: 14 residues. V lost 1 base and J lost 0, with 7 bases in between. CDR3 in DNA: TGTGCCAGCAGTTACTTCGAAGACTCCTACGAGCAGTACTTC. Encoded protein: CASSYFEDSYEQYF.

This clonotype has a count of ten or more. V usage is TRBV2 and J usage is TRBJ1-1, with TRBD1 identical over 10 bases. The CDR3 is 12 amino acids. Germline V CDR1 and CDR2: SNHLY, FYNNEI. V trimming: 4 bases; J trimming: 11 bases; junction bases outside the gene matches: 4. The DNA of the CDR3 is TGTGCCAGCAGTGGACAGGGGGCTCGGGCTTTCTTT. Encoded protein: CASSGQGARAFF.

The V and J genes are TRBV6-1 and TRBJ2-2, with 9 bases identical to TRBD1. CDR3 length: 15 residues. Germline V lookup: CDR1 MNHNS, CDR2 SASEGT. V was pared by 1 base and J by 3 bases, with 0 bases of the junction left unmatched. The CDR3 reads CASSEGTGDTGELFF. The CDR3 nucleotides read TGTGCCAGCAGTGAAGGGACAGGGGACACCGGGGAGCTGTTTTTT.

This clonotype has just a few counts. The CDR3 loop is CASSFVGVSYEQYF. CDR3 sequence (DNA): TGTGCCAGCAGTTTCGTCGGGGTATCGTACGAGCAGTACTTC. The rearrangement uses TRBV12-3 or TRBV12-4 and TRBJ2-7; possibly TRBD2 for D (5 bases). This CDR3 comprises 14 residues. V was cut by 3 bases and J by 4 bases, with 13 bases left in between.

V is TRBV28 and J is TRBJ2-7; 9 nucleotides agree with TRBD1. V was pared by 8 bases and J by 2 bases, with 13 bases of the junction left unmatched. Germline V gives CDR1 MDHEN, CDR2 SYDVKM. The CDR3 runs to 16 residues. The CDR3 region has the DNA TGTGCCAGCGGTACAGGGGGCAGAACGAACGCCTACGAGCAGTACTTC. It codes for CASGTGGRTNAYEQYF.

This clonotype was detected ten times or more. V and J are TRBV18 and TRBJ1-1; the D is unclear. The CDR3 length is 14 residues. From germline, CDR1 is KGHSH and CDR2 LQKENI. V dropped 1 base and J dropped 1 base, with 7 bases sitting between them. The CDR3 spells CASSPQTENTEAFF. The CDR3 DNA is TGTGCCAGCTCACCACAAACGGAGAACACTGAAGCTTTCTTT.

Turning to this clonotype: Possible read error: a much larger clone is one base away. The chain carries TRBV27 and TRBJ1-2; the D gene is possibly TRBD1 (6 bases). The CDR3 has 15 residues. Germline V gene sequence: CDR1 MNHEY, CDR2 SMNVEV (reference sequence). The CDR3, as DNA: TGTGCCAGCGGGAGACTACGGGGGGCGGTCTATGGCCACACCTTC. Translation: CASGRLRGAVYGHTF.

The CDR3: CASSYSKGWTDYEQYF. CDR3 bases: TGTGCCAGCAGTTACTCGAAAGGTTGGACGGACTACGAGCAGTACTTC. The chain links TRBV6-2 or TRBV6-3 to TRBJ2-7; D is undetermined. The CDR3 runs to 16 residues. V lost 0 bases and J 3 bases, leaving 15 bases between the germline ends. The germline V gene has CDR1 MNHEY and CDR2 SVGEGT.